This TCR beta chain is from a study of T cells of healthy individuals. TCRdb used MiXCR to reprocess the 5' RACE reads, holding one entry per CDR3 protein. Here the sample spans about 63,000 distinct CDR3 sequences, around 15% being singletons. This CDR3 has 14 residues. The germline gives CDR1 SGHKS, CDR2 YYEKEE (reference sequence). The J segment lost 4 bases and the V segment lost 4 bases, leaving 7 bases of the junction unmatched. V and J are TRBV5-5 and TRBJ1-2; 7 nucleotides line up with TRBD1. This sequence originates from a human donor in good health. The CDR3 sequence is CASSPEDRRYGYTF. As DNA, the CDR3 is TGTGCCAGCAGCCCGGAGGACAGGCGCTATGGCTACACCTTC.